This T cell receptor beta chain was retrieved from a study of Ad26.COV2.S vaccination and SARS-CoV-2 variants. To note about this clone: What it recognizes is unknown.

Trimming left V 0 bases short and J 3 bases short, with 6 bases between. This CDR3 is 13 amino acids long. CDR1 is GTSNPN, CDR2 SVGIG, per germline (reference sequence). Assay: immunoSEQ multiplex PCR; the TCRdb copy retains only in-frame clones and omits some. The sample includes 400,000 to 450,000 clones, approximately 92% of them seen just once. The treatment is: some 19 received Ad26.COV2.S at low or high dose, single or two shots; roughly five received placebo; per-sample allocation not given. The samples were gathered on day 63 after the first injection of vaccine or placebo. General study results and limits: Post-vaccination spike-specific CD8+ and CD4+ T cell responses reportedly had substantial breadth.

This TCR was sampled from a person between 18 and 60 years old who received the Ad26.COV2.S COVID-19 vaccine or a placebo. V usage is TRBV30 and J usage is TRBJ1-5; D remains unclear. The input for sequencing was peripheral blood, taken in a trial of Ad26.COV2.S vaccine versus placebo. CDR3 DNA sequence: TGTGCCTGGAGTGTTAGACCCAATCAGCCCCAGCATTTT. It codes for CAWSVRPNQPQHF. The full variable domain, its missing parts supplied by reference TRBV30 and TRBJ1-5, is SQTIHQWPATLVQPVGSPLSLECTVEGTSNPNLYWYRQAAGRGLQLLFYSVGIGQISSEVPQNLSASRPQDRQFILSSKKLLLSDSGFYLCAWSVRPNQPQHFGDGTRLSIL.